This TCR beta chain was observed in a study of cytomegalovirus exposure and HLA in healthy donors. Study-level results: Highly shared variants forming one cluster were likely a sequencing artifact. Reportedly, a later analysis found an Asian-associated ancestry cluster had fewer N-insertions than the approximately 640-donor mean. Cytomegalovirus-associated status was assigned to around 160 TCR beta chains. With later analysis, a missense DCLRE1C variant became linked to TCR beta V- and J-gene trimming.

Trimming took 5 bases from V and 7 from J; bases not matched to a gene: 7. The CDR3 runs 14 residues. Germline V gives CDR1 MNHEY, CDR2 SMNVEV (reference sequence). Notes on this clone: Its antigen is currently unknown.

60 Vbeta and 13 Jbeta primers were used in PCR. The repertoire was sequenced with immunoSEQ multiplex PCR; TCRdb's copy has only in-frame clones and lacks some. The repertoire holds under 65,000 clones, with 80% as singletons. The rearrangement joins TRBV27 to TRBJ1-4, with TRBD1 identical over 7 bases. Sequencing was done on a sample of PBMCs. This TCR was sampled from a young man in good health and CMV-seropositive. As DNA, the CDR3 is TGTGCCAGCAGTCCACAGGGGCTTGGTGAAAAACTGTTTTTT. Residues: CASSPQGLGEKLFF.